The present entry profiles one TCR beta chain with its context. This receptor's antigen is unknown. The sample holds no much larger clone one base away, and base qualities are not on file. The germline V gene encodes CDR1 SGHTA and CDR2 FQGNSA. V is cut by 1 base and J by 1 base, and the space between the germline ends is 8 bases. The CDR3 holds 15 amino acids from the cysteine to the phenylalanine. The sequence is cut down to CDR3 DNA, 45 bases in frame from base 1. This entry belongs to a study of T cell changes during pregnancy in multiple sclerosis (dated by TCRdb to between 2018 and 2021). General notes on the study: The study examined how the T cell repertoire changed over the course of pregnancy in women with multiple sclerosis.

The library was obtained by the immunoSEQ multiplex PCR assay. This is the immuneACCESS table as TCRdb keeps it, with only in-frame sequences that have V and J called. A part of the clones is gone; compared with another copy, unresolved V genes explain less than half, and the rest is unexplained. The sample table records around 78,000 clones; roughly 93% of these occur just once. The ten top clones hold 2.5% to 3% of the sample. The material was peripheral blood, obtained in the second trimester of pregnancy. This receptor was obtained from a female donor with multiple sclerosis, enrolled in a pregnancy study. Recombination joined TRBV7-2 with TRBJ1-5, with TRBD1 tentatively as D gene (5 bases match). The bases are TGTGCCAGCAGCTTAGGGGGGGGGAGCAATCAGCCCCAGCATTTT. The resulting protein is CASSLGGGSNQPQHF. The entire variable domain, with the stretches around the CDR3 drawn from the reference TRBV7-2 and TRBJ1-5 proteins, is GAGVSQSPSNKVTEKGKDVELRCDPISGHTALYWYRQSLGQGLEFLIYFQGNSAPDKSGLPSDRFSAERTGGSVSTLTIQRTQQEDSAVYLCASSLGGGSNQPQHFGDGTRLSIL.